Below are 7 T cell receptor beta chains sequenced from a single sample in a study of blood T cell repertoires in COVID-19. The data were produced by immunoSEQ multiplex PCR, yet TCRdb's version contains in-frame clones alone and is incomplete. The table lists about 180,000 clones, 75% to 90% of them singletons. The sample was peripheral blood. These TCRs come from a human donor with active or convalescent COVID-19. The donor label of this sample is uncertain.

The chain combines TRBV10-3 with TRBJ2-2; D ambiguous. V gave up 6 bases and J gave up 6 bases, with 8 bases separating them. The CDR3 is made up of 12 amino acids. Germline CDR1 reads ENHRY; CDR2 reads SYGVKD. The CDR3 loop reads CAISVGSGELFF. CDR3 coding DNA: TGTGCCATCAGCGTCGGGTCCGGGGAGCTGTTTTTT.

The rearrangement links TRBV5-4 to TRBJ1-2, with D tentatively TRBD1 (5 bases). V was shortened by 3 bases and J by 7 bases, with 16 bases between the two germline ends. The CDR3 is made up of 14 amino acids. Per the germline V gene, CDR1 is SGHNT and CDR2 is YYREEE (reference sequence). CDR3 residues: CASSSMTGGGGYTF. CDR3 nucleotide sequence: TGTGCCAGCAGCTCGATGACGGGCGGGGGTGGCTACACCTTC. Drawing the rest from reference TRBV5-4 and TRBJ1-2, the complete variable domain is ETGVTQSPTHLIKTRGQQVTLRCSSQSGHNTVSWYQQALGQGPQFIFQYYREEENGRGNFPPRFSGLQFPNYSSELNVNALELDDSALYLCASSSMTGGGGYTFGSGTRLTVV.

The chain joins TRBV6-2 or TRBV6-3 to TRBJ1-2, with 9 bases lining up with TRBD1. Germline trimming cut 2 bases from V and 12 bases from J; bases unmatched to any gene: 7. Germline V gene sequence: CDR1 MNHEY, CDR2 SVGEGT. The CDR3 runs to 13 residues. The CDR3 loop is CASSYIPRQGDTF. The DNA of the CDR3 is TGTGCCAGCAGTTACATCCCCCGACAGGGGGACACCTTC.

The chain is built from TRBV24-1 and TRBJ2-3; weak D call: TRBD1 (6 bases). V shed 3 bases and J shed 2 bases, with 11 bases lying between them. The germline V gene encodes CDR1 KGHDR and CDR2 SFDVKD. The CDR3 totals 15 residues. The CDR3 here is CATSDGQFVTDTQYF. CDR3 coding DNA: TGTGCCACCAGTGATGGACAGTTTGTCACAGATACGCAGTATTTT.

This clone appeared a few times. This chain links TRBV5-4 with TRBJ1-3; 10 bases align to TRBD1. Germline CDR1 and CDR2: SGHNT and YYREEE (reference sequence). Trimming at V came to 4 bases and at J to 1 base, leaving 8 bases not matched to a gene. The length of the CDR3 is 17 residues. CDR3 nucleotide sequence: TGTGCCAGCAGCGGAGACCGGGACAGGGGATCTGGAAACACCATATATTTT. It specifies CASSGDRDRGSGNTIYF. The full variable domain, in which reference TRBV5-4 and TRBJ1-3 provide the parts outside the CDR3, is ETGVTQSPTHLIKTRGQQVTLRCSSQSGHNTVSWYQQALGQGPQFIFQYYREEENGRGNFPPRFSGLQFPNYSSELNVNALELDDSALYLCASSGDRDRGSGNTIYFGEGSWLTVV.

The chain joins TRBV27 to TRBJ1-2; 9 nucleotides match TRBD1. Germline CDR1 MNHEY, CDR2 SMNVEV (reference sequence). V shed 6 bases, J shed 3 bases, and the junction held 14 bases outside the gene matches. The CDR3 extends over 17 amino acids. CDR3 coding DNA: TGTGCCAGCAGGTCGGTTCGGGACAGGGCTCTTGACTATGGCTACACCTTC. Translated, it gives CASRSVRDRALDYGYTF.

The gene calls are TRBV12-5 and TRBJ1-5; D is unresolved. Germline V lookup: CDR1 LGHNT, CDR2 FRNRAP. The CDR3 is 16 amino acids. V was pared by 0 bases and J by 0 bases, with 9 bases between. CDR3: CASGLVIGSSNQPQHF. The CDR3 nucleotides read TGTGCTAGTGGTTTGGTAATAGGGAGTAGCAATCAGCCCCAGCATTTT.